Below, one TCR beta chain is given with its context. The data were produced by immunoSEQ multiplex PCR, yet TCRdb's version contains in-frame clones alone and is incomplete. This sample has roughly 45,000 clones, with 94% found just once. In germline, CDR1 is MNHNS, CDR2 SASEGT. Trimming stripped 1 base from V and 3 bases from J, with 13 bases between. CDR3 length equals 16 residues. The source of the sample is a study of cytomegalovirus exposure and HLA in healthy donors. Material for sequencing was PBMCs. V is TRBV6-1 and J is TRBJ1-3, with D possibly matching TRBD1 (5 bases). This TCR was sampled from a young woman in good health and CMV-seropositive. This CDR3 reads CASSEEWGAFGNTIYF. CDR3 DNA: TGTGCCAGCAGTGAAGAATGGGGCGCCTTTGGAAACACCATATATTTT.